The clone carrying this T cell receptor beta chain was counted a few times. Its antigen is undetermined. This specimen comes from a study of blood T cells in healthy people across ages. Findings and limits, study-wide: Compared with aged donors, long-lived donors showed fewer expanded clones, suggesting selection. What prevented conclusive comparison of naive and antigen-experienced cells was that PBMCs were unsorted. Observed TCR beta diversity per million T cells went down as age went up. This fall followed a roughly linear course with age.

Sample-barcoded 5' priming and a J-beta primer mix drove a second PCR of 7 to 11 cycles. Each CDR3 protein is one row after TCRdb ran MiXCR on the 5' RACE reads. Found here are more than 650,000 distinct CDR3 sequences, 40% to 65% of them singletons; the top ten hold about 42%. In germline, CDR1 is LGHDT, CDR2 YNNKEL (reference sequence). The V and J ends lost 2 bases and 4 bases respectively, with 15 bases between them. CDR3 length: 16 residues. The donors, aged roughly 6 to 90, were healthy Caucasians from Russia. The chain uses TRBV3-1 and TRBJ2-4; D may be TRBD2 (5 bases). Sequencing was carried out using blood. This receptor was taken from a man at least 80 years old in good health. The CDR3 protein is CASSQSLGSRKNIQYF. CDR3 bases: TGTGCCAGCAGCCAATCCTTGGGGAGCAGGAAAAACATTCAGTACTTC.